This record looks at one T cell receptor (beta chain) sequence and its context. The antigen is unknown. The data were taken from a study of cytomegalovirus exposure and HLA in healthy donors. Findings and limits, study-wide: In an earlier analysis, productive rearrangement rates for most beta V segments clustered near 87% or 30%. Across all donors, roughly uniform sequencing depth was an assumption of the presence/absence analyses.

With 3 bases removed from V and 4 bases from J, the gap between germline ends came to 19 bases. The germline V gene encodes CDR1 GTSNPN and CDR2 SVGIG (reference sequence). The length of the CDR3 is 16 residues. The study ran its PCR with 60 Vbeta and 13 Jbeta primers. Per the authors' pipeline: In a later analysis, 75 million to 85 million unique TCR beta chains included roughly 11 million shared by two or more donors. TCRdb's copy holds only in-frame clones and misses some; the assay was immunoSEQ multiplex PCR. The D gene and trimming were derived from the DNA, and the V and J assignments and clone size from that table. The sample has about 200,000 clones; around 82% are singletons.

The TCR was taken from a man between 40 and 49 years old in good health and CMV-seropositive. The sequencing input was PBMCs. The rearrangement joins TRBV30 to TRBJ1-5, with D possibly TRBD1 on 6 matching bases. The CDR3, as DNA: TGTGCCTGGAGGGCTAAAATCGGACAGTTGAATCAGCCCCAGCATTTT. Translating it yields CAWRAKIGQLNQPQHF.